This TCR beta chain was recorded in a study of CD8 T cells in Susac syndrome. Looking at the study overall: There were five or six sequenced Susac syndrome patients with active disease and 8 or 9 in remission.

The CDR3 runs to 15 residues. Looked up from germline, CDR1 is SGHAT and CDR2 is FQNNGV. After removal of 6 bases from V and 5 bases from J, the junction contained 8 bases not matched to a gene. CD8+ and CD4+ T cells from blood underwent TCR beta sequencing, which was carried out in a high-throughput format. The CD8+ and CD4+ T cells were isolated magnetically using a negative isolation approach, whereas the TEMRA cells were enriched by FACS. Reverse transcription of about 0.45 to 1 ug RNA was performed with random hexamers. It was immunoSEQ multiplex PCR that amplified TCR beta CDR3 across 54 Vbeta and 13 Jbeta. TCRdb ran MiXCR on the immunoSEQ multiplex PCR reads and lists one entry per CDR3 protein. This sample has 85,000 to 95,000 distinct CDR3 sequences; roughly 94% occur once, and the top ten carry less than 0.4%.

Sequencing was done on a sample of CD4+ T cells from PBMCs. The chain carries TRBV11-2 and TRBJ2-1, with 9 bases identical to TRBD1. This sequence was found in a human donor with Susac syndrome. The CDR3 region is CASRRPGTGNNEQFF. The DNA of the CDR3 is TGTGCCAGCAGACGCCCCGGGACAGGGAACAATGAGCAGTTCTTC. Complete variable domain (other parts from reference TRBV11-2 and TRBJ2-1): EAGVAQSPRYKIIEKRQSVAFWCNPISGHATLYWYQQILGQGPKLLIQFQNNGVVDDSQLPKDRFSAERLKGVDSTLKIQPAKLEDSAVYLCASRRPGTGNNEQFFGPGTRLTVL.